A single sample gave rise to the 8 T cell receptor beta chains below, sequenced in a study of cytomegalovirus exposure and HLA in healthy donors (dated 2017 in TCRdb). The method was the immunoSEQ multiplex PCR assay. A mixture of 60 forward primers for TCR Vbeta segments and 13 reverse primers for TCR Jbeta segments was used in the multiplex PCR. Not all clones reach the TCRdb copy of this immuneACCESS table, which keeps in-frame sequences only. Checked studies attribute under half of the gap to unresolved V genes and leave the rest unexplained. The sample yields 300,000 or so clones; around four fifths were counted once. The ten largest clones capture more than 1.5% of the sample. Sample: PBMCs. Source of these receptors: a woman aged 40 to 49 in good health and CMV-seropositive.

CDR3 coding DNA: TGCGCCAGCAGCCAAGATTCGGGGGGCGGCAAAAACATTCAGTACTTC. Amino acids: CASSQDSGGGKNIQYF. The V and J genes are TRBV4-3 and TRBJ2-4; weak D call: TRBD2 (7 bases). The CDR3 covers 16 residues. V lost 0 bases, J lost 3 bases, and 12 bases lay in between. Germline V gives CDR1 LGHNA, CDR2 YSLEER.

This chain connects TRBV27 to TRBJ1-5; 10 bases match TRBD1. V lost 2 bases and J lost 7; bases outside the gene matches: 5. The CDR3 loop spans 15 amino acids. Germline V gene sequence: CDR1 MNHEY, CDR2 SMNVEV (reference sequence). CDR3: CASSLTGTGEQPQHF. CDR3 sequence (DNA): TGTGCCAGCAGTTTAACGGGGACAGGGGAACAGCCCCAGCATTTT.

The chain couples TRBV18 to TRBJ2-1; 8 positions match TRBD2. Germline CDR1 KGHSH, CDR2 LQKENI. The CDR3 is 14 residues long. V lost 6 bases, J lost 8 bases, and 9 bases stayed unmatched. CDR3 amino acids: CASSRGSGSDEQFF. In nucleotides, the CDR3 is TGTGCCAGCTCCAGGGGCAGCGGGAGTGATGAGCAGTTCTTC.

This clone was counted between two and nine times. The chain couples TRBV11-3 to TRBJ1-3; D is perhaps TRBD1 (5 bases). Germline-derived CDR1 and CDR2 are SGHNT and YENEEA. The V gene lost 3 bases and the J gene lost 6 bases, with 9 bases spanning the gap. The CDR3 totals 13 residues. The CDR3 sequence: CASSFGGTNTIYF. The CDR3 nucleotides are TGTGCCAGCAGCTTTGGCGGGACAAACACCATATATTTT. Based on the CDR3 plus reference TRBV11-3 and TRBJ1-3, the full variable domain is EAGVVQSPRYKIIEKKQPVAFWCNPISGHNTLYWYLQNLGQGPELLIRYENEEAVDDSQLPKDRFSAERLKGVDSTLKIQPAELGDSAVYLCASSFGGTNTIYFGEGSWLTVV.

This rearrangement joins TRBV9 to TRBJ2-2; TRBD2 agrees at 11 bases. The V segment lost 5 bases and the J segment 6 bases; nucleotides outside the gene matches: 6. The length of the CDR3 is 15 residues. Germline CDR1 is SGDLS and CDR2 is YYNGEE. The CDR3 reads CASSDSGREAGELFF. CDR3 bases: TGTGCCAGCAGTGATAGCGGGAGGGAGGCCGGGGAGCTGTTTTTT.

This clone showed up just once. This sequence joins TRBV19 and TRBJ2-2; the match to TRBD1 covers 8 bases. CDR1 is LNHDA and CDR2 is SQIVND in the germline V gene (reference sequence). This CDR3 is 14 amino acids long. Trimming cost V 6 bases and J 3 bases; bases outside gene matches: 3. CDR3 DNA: TGTGCCAGTAGGGACAGGGCGGACACCGGGGAGCTGTTTTTT. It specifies CASRDRADTGELFF.

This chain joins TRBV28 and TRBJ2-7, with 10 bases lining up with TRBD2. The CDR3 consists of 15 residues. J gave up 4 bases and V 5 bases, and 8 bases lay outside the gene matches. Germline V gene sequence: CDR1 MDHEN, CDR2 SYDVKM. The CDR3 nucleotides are TGTGCCAGCAGTAATAGCGGGAGGCTTCCATACGAGCAGTACTTC. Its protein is CASSNSGRLPYEQYF.

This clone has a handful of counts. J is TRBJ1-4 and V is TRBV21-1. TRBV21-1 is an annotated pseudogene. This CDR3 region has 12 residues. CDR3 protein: CASSNEGEKLFF. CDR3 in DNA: TGTGCCAGCAGCAATGAGGGAGAAAAACTGTTTTTT.